Shown below are 7 T cell receptor beta chains from a single sample sequenced in a study of blood T cells in healthy people across ages. For the second PCR, which ran for roughly 7 to 11 cycles, a sample-barcoded 5' primer and a J-beta primer mix were used. Via MiXCR, TCRdb re-called the 5' RACE reads, giving one row per CDR3 protein. Seen here are approximately 700,000 distinct CDR3 sequences, 32% observed once, and the top ten hold about 16%. The sample comprised blood. The receptor source for this set is a woman aged 80 or older in good health.

This clonotype showed up many times. The chain uses TRBV5-1 and TRBJ2-7; D uncertain. From germline, CDR1 is SGHRS and CDR2 YFSETQ. The V and J ends lost 0 bases and 2 bases respectively, with 12 bases between them. CDR3 size: 15 residues. CDR3 bases: TGCGCCAGCAGCTTGGCCCTGACGGCTCCCTACGAGCAGTACTTC. Amino acid sequence: CASSLALTAPYEQYF.

This clonotype was seen only once. V usage is TRBV12-3 or TRBV12-4 and J usage is TRBJ2-7; D call uncertain. The CDR3 runs to 13 residues. V gave up 6 bases and J gave up 0 bases, with 9 bases separating them. This chain's CDR3 is CASSTTFSYEQYF. The CDR3 nucleotides read TGTGCCAGCAGCACTACCTTCTCCTACGAGCAGTACTTC.

Comments on this clonotype: A much bigger clone sits one base away, suggesting this may be a read error. The chain joins TRBV15 to TRBJ2-1; no firm D call. The DNA end lines up better with TRBJ2-7; the J call may be wrong. The CDR3 has 14 amino acids. CDR1 and CDR2 from the germline V gene are LNHNV and YYDKDF (reference sequence). The CDR3 reads CATSSPSSYNEQYF. The CDR3 coding sequence is TGTGCCACCAGCTCCCCGAGCTCCTACAATGAGCAGTACTTC.

This sequence joins TRBV7-2 and TRBJ2-4; D is possibly TRBD2 (7 bases). Trimming took off 1 base at V and 1 base at J, with 17 bases between the two ends. Germline values: CDR1 SGHTA, CDR2 FQGNSA. The CDR3 runs 18 residues. CDR3 in amino acids: CASSLGGAGAGAKNIQYF. Written as DNA, the CDR3 is TGTGCCAGCAGCTTAGGCGGGGCGGGGGCCGGGGCCAAAAACATTCAGTACTTC.

This clonotype was seen ten or more times. The V call is TRBV12-3 or TRBV12-4, the J call TRBJ2-5, with 10 bases lining up with TRBD2. CDR3 length: 17 residues. V was pared by 6 bases and J by 4 bases, with 14 bases of the junction left unmatched. DNA of the CDR3: TGTGCCAGCAGGCCCTTAGCGGGGGGCTTCTTCCCAGAGACCCAGTACTTC. It specifies CASRPLAGGFFPETQYF.

On this clonotype itself: It may be a read error: a sequence one base away is much more abundant. The J gene is TRBJ2-1, the V gene TRBV29-1, with 9 bases lining up with TRBD1. Germline V gene data show CDR1 as SQVTM and CDR2 as ANQGSEA. The CDR3 is 11 amino acids. CDR3 coding DNA: TGCGGCGTGTGGGACAGGGAGAAGCAGTTCTTC. This encodes CGVWDREKQFF.

The CDR3 sequence: CAWRYLSPYNEQFF. The CDR3 bases are TGTGCCTGGAGATACCTGAGCCCCTACAATGAGCAGTTCTTC. The chain combines TRBV30 with TRBJ2-1; no definite D call. Germline-derived CDR1 and CDR2 are GTSNPN and SVGIG (reference sequence). The length of the CDR3 is 14 residues. Trimming took off 3 bases at V and 2 bases at J, with 11 bases between the two ends.